Following are 21 T cell receptor beta chains from one sample sequenced in a study of prognosis after radiotherapy for stage I lung cancer. CDR3 of TCR beta was amplified from genomic DNA via a two-round multiplex PCR. The first PCR round targeted every TRBV and TRBJ gene with specific primers. TCRdb analysed the multiplex PCR reads with MiXCR anew, one entry per CDR3 protein. The repertoire holds 50,000 to 75,000 distinct CDR3 sequences, with around a quarter as singletons. Source: PBMCs, taken before or after stereotactic body radiation therapy (not recorded which). The source of these receptors is a donor aged 50 or older with non-small cell lung cancer.

This clonotype was detected many times. This rearrangement joins TRBV6-1 to TRBJ1-1; TRBD1 aligns across 7 bases. CDR1 and CDR2 (germline): MNHNS, SASEGT. The CDR3 spans 13 residues. Unmatched junction bases numbered 2, after V lost 6 bases and J lost 1 base. CDR3 sequence (DNA): TGTGCCAGCAGGAGGACAGGGAACACTGAAGCTTTCTTT. Its protein product is CASRRTGNTEAFF.

This clonotype was recorded many times. This rearrangement joins TRBV10-2 to TRBJ1-5; weak D call: TRBD1 (5 bases). Trimming stripped 6 bases from V and 0 bases from J, with 12 bases between. Germline assignment: CDR1 WSHSY and CDR2 SAAADI. The length of the CDR3 is 15 residues. In DNA, the CDR3 is TGCGCCAGCAGAGACAGCGGTAATAGCAATCAGCCCCAGCATTTT. Its translation: CASRDSGNSNQPQHF.

Turning to this clonotype: A far larger clone is one nucleotide away, so this likely arose from a read error. The chain carries TRBV12-3 or TRBV12-4 and TRBJ2-5; D may be TRBD1 (5 bases). CDR3 length equals 12 residues. V was cut by 3 bases and J by 3 bases, with 5 bases left in between. This chain's CDR3 is CASSLTEETQYF. CDR3 sequence (DNA): TGTGCCAGCAGTTTGACAGAAGAGACCCAGTACTTC.

This clonotype has a count of ten or more. V is TRBV30 and J is TRBJ1-1; TRBD1 matches 9 bases. CDR1 and CDR2 (germline): GTSNPN, SVGIG (reference sequence). The CDR3 sequence is 16 residues long. The V segment lost 3 bases and the J segment 5 bases; nucleotides outside the gene matches: 13. CDR3 amino acids: CAWRDSNRGRGTEAFF. CDR3 DNA: TGTGCCTGGAGAGATTCGAACAGGGGGCGGGGGACTGAAGCTTTCTTT.

Of note for this clonotype: The CDR3 does not end in the conserved phenylalanine or tryptophan, so this is likely a read error. The V and J genes are TRBV6-2 or TRBV6-3 and TRBJ1-6, with a possible D match to TRBD1 (5 bases). CDR1 is MNHEY, CDR2 SVGEGT, per germline. This CDR3 is 13 amino acids long. The V gene lost 8 bases and the J gene lost 9 bases, with 14 bases spanning the gap. DNA of the CDR3: TGTGCCAGCTTTCAGGGTACAGGTTCACCCCTCCACTGT. Protein sequence: CASFQGTGSPLHC.

Regarding this clonotype: A read error is likely here: a far larger clone is one base away. CDR3 region: CANNGGQGPAGELFF. The CDR3 DNA is TGTGCCAACAACGGCGGACAGGGCCCCGCCGGGGAGCTGTTTTTT. The chain joins TRBV6-2 or TRBV6-3 to TRBJ2-2, with 8 positions matching TRBD1. Germline V gene sequence: CDR1 MNHEY, CDR2 SVGEGT. The CDR3 sequence is 15 residues long. With 10 bases clipped from V and 6 bases from J, the junction kept 13 bases outside the gene matches.

This clonotype was picked up many times. This chain joins TRBV12-3 or TRBV12-4 and TRBJ1-2, with D hard to call. Deletions cut 4 bases from V and 6 bases from J, with 9 bases between. CDR3 length equals 12 residues. The CDR3 DNA reads TGTGCCAGCAGTTCGATACTAAATGGCTACACCTTC. It translates to CASSSILNGYTF.

The V call is TRBV12-3 or TRBV12-4, the J call TRBJ2-1, with unresolved D. The V gene lost 8 bases and the J gene lost 5 bases, with 16 bases spanning the gap. The length of the CDR3 is 14 residues. CDR3 residues: CASGQGTGDNEQFF. The CDR3, as DNA: TGTGCCAGCGGTCAAGGCACTGGAGACAATGAGCAGTTCTTC.

In the case of this clonotype: One junction end does not reproduce the germline sequence, and a read error may be involved. This chain connects TRBV6-1 to TRBJ2-2; tentatively, D is TRBD2 (5 bases). Looked up from germline, CDR1 is MNHNS and CDR2 is SASEGT. CDR3 length: 14 amino acids. For the CDR3, the DNA is TGTGCCATCAGCCTAGACCCAGCCACCGGGGAGCTGCTTTTT. Amino acid sequence: CAISLDPATGELLF.

This clonotype was recorded at least ten times. The J gene is TRBJ1-5, the V gene TRBV2; D call uncertain. Trimming stripped 2 bases from V and 6 bases from J, with 11 bases between. Germline CDR1 SNHLY, CDR2 FYNNEI. The CDR3 is 14 amino acids. In DNA form, the CDR3 reads TGTGCCAGCAGTGAATTAGCGGGAGGTCAGCCCCAGCATTTT. Its translation: CASSELAGGQPQHF.

Ten or more counts support this clonotype. The chain has TRBV6-9 and TRBJ1-3; D not resolved. Germline CDR1 reads MNHGY; CDR2 reads SVAAGI. CDR3 length: 15 residues. V was pared by 3 bases and J by 2 bases, with 11 bases between. For the CDR3, the DNA is TGTGCCAGCAGTTACGCCGGCGAGACTGGAAACACCATATATTTT. It is translated as CASSYAGETGNTIYF.

This clonotype was recorded at least ten times. The chain couples TRBV20-1 to TRBJ1-5; D is perhaps TRBD1 (5 bases). V was pared by 4 bases and J by 10 bases, with 26 bases between. Germline-derived CDR1 and CDR2 are DFQATT and SNEGSKA (reference sequence). This CDR3 has 16 amino acids. In DNA, the CDR3 is TGCAGTGCTAAGGGGCAAATGGGGCAGGGCTTGGGACCCCAGCATTTT. This gives the protein CSAKGQMGQGLGPQHF.

This clonotype was counted at least ten times. The chain recombines TRBV30 with TRBJ1-2, with 7 bases aligning to TRBD1. Looked up from germline, CDR1 is GTSNPN and CDR2 is SVGIG (reference sequence). The junction had 8 bases not matched to a gene; V was cut back by 3 bases and J by 7 bases. The CDR3 runs 13 residues. The chain's CDR3 is CAWRYRQGSGYTF. The CDR3 DNA reads as TGTGCCTGGAGATACAGACAGGGAAGTGGCTACACCTTC.

Turning to this clonotype: A much bigger clone sits one base away, suggesting this may be a read error. This rearrangement joins TRBV3-1 to TRBJ1-1, with 7 positions matching TRBD1. From germline, CDR1 is LGHDT and CDR2 YNNKEL (reference sequence). CDR3 size: 16 residues. DNA for the CDR3: TGTGCCAGCATCCAAAGCCCCCGGCCAGGGGGAACTGAAGCTTTCTTT. Protein product: CASIQSPRPGGTEAFF.

This clonotype was detected many times. The gene calls are TRBV5-1 and TRBJ2-7; 11 bases are a match to TRBD1. Germline-derived CDR1 and CDR2 are SGHRS and YFSETQ. The CDR3 contains 14 residues. Unmatched junction bases numbered 1, after V lost 3 bases and J lost 2 bases. CDR3 in amino acids: CASSWTGGTYEQYF. The CDR3 coding sequence is TGCGCCAGCAGCTGGACAGGGGGCACCTACGAGCAGTACTTC.

Worth noting for this clonotype: This sequence may be a read error, since a much larger clone differs from it by one base. J is TRBJ2-1 and V is TRBV20-1, with 8 bases matching TRBD2. The CDR3 length is 12 residues. V trimming: 8 bases; J trimming: 8 bases; junction bases outside the gene matches: 8. CDR1 and CDR2 (germline): DFQATT, SNEGSKA (reference sequence). This CDR3 reads CSHVTGGYEQFF. The CDR3 nucleotides are TGCAGTCACGTGACGGGGGGGTATGAGCAGTTCTTC.

This clonotype was counted at least ten times. The genes are TRBV28 and TRBJ1-2; possible D gene TRBD1, 6 bases. Germline assignment: CDR1 MDHEN and CDR2 SYDVKM. Trimming took off 6 bases at V and 4 bases at J, with 24 bases between the two ends. The CDR3 length is 17 residues. In nucleotides, the CDR3 is TGTGCCAGCAGCCCGGGGGGAGGGTCAGGGGTGGTCTATGGCTACACCTTC. Translation: CASSPGGGSGVVYGYTF.

This clonotype has at least ten counts. CDR3 DNA: TGTGCCAGCAGCTTACTCGAGGAACGGGGCTACACCTTC. Protein: CASSLLEERGYTF. The J gene is TRBJ1-2, the V gene TRBV7-9, with D uncertain. Trimming took 2 bases from V and 8 from J, leaving 12 bases between them. The CDR3 consists of 13 residues. Germline V gene data show CDR1 as SEHNR and CDR2 as FQNEAQ (reference sequence).

This clonotype was observed at least ten times. The rearrangement links TRBV14 to TRBJ1-2, with D maybe TRBD1 (6 bases). Between the trimmed V and J ends, which lost 1 base and 4 bases, there was a span of 16 bases. Germline V gene data show CDR1 as SGHDN and CDR2 as FVKESK. CDR3 length: 16 amino acids. CDR3: CASSQGTDPLGYGYTF. As DNA, the CDR3 is TGTGCCAGCAGCCAAGGGACAGACCCTCTGGGCTATGGCTACACCTTC. Based on the CDR3 plus reference TRBV14 and TRBJ1-2, the full variable domain is EAGVTQFPSHSVIEKGQTVTLRCDPISGHDNLYWYRRVMGKEIKFLLHFVKESKQDESGMPNNRFLAERTGGTYSTLKVQPAELEDSGVYFCASSQGTDPLGYGYTFGSGTRLTVV.

The sample holds many counts of this clonotype. V gene TRBV3-1 combines with J gene TRBJ2-5; TRBD2 might be the D (6 bases). Trimming cost V 2 bases and J 4 bases, with 14 bases left between them. Germline V gives CDR1 LGHDT, CDR2 YNNKEL (reference sequence). The CDR3 runs to 15 residues. The chain's CDR3 is CASSQSAGSAETQYF. DNA of the CDR3: TGTGCCAGCAGCCAATCCGCGGGGTCCGCAGAGACCCAGTACTTC.

In its sample, this clonotype was seen many times. The chain is built from TRBV5-5 and TRBJ1-5; a possible D gene is TRBD1 (5 bases). Trimming took 2 bases from V and 7 from J, leaving 13 bases between them. From germline, CDR1 is SGHKS and CDR2 YYEKEE (reference sequence). The CDR3 is 14 residues long. The CDR3 nucleotides are TGTGCCAGCAGCTTATTGCAGGGCGAACAGCCCCAGCATTTT. This translates into CASSLLQGEQPQHF.